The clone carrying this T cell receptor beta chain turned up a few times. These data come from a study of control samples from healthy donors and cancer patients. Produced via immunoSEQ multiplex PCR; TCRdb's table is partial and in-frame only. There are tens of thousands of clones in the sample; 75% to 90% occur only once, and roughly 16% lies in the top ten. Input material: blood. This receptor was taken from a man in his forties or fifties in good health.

CDR3 in amino acids: CASSESRQGSYEQYF. The CDR3 region has the DNA TGCGCCAGCAGTGAGTCAAGGCAAGGCTCCTACGAGCAGTACTTC. The genes are TRBV10-1 and TRBJ2-7; D is undetermined. This CDR3 contains 15 residues. Germline V gene lookup returns CDR1 WNHNN and CDR2 SYGVQD (reference sequence). Trimming removed 0 bases from V and 0 bases from J, with 9 bases in between.